The 8 T cell receptor beta chains below come from one sample, sequenced in a study of somatic mutations in cytotoxic T cells in rheumatoid arthritis. Sequencing was performed with immunoSEQ multiplex PCR; in TCRdb, only in-frame clones are kept and a portion is missing. The sample includes about 4,200 clones, just under 75% of them seen just once. Sequencing was done on a sample of CD8+ T cells sorted from blood. Source of these receptors: an adult with rheumatoid arthritis.

This chain links TRBV9 with TRBJ2-7; D gene uncertain. The germline V and J ends were trimmed by 2 bases and 2 bases, with 11 bases remaining between them. This CDR3 is built from 14 residues. Germline V gene data show CDR1 as SGDLS and CDR2 as YYNGEE. CDR3 amino acids: CASSVSRTTYEQYF. In DNA, the CDR3 is TGTGCCAGCAGCGTTAGCAGGACCACCTACGAGCAGTACTTC.

V usage is TRBV2 and J usage is TRBJ2-7, with D hard to call. The V gene lost 9 bases and the J gene lost 8 bases, with 11 bases spanning the gap. This CDR3 is 10 amino acids long. Germline loops: CDR1 SNHLY, CDR2 FYNNEI. The CDR3 DNA is TGTGCCAGGGATGGTCGCAAGCAGTACTTC. Encoded protein: CARDGRKQYF.

This clone was seen a single time. As DNA, the CDR3 is TGTGCCAGCAGTCGACTTGGGGGCCCTGGGGCCAACGTCCTGACTTTC. Translation gives CASSRLGGPGANVLTF. The V gene is TRBV27, the J gene TRBJ2-6, with D perhaps TRBD1 (6 bases). This CDR3 spans 16 amino acids. Deletions cut 5 bases from V and 2 bases from J, with 13 bases between. Germline assignment: CDR1 MNHEY and CDR2 SMNVEV (reference sequence).

The gene calls are TRBV4-3 and TRBJ1-5; D not certain. The CDR3 is 15 amino acids. V was clipped by 1 base and J by 6 bases, with 13 bases between them. Germline loops: CDR1 LGHNA, CDR2 YSLEER. The DNA of the CDR3 is TGCGCCAGCAGCCAAGGGTCGGGGATGGCTCAGCCCCAGCATTTT. As protein: CASSQGSGMAQPQHF.

The chain employs TRBV7-9 and TRBJ1-1; 8 positions match TRBD1. Germline CDR1 SEHNR, CDR2 FQNEAQ (reference sequence). The V and J ends lost 0 bases and 4 bases, in that order; junction bases with no gene match: 4. The CDR3 is made up of 15 amino acids. The CDR3 DNA reads TGTGCCAGCAGCTTAGCGTCAGGGGGCCGCACTGAAGCTTTCTTT. It encodes CASSLASGGRTEAFF.

The chain is built from TRBV7-9 and TRBJ1-2; no definite D call. The CDR3 loop spans 13 amino acids. In germline, CDR1 is SEHNR, CDR2 FQNEAQ (reference sequence). Trimming removed 5 bases at V and 6 bases at J, with 13 bases between. The chain's CDR3 is CASSQESRNGYTF. In DNA, the CDR3 is TGTGCCAGCAGCCAAGAGAGTAGAAATGGCTACACCTTC.

This chain connects TRBV4-3 to TRBJ2-7; 9 bases are shared with TRBD1. This CDR3 region has 15 residues. V lost 1 base, J lost 4 bases, and 5 bases stayed unmatched. Germline V gene sequence: CDR1 LGHNA, CDR2 YSLEER. The CDR3 sequence: CASSQVRQGVYEQYF. For the CDR3, the DNA is TGCGCCAGCAGCCAAGTTCGACAGGGGGTGTACGAGCAGTACTTC.

The rearrangement links TRBV4-3 to TRBJ1-1; a possible D gene is TRBD1 (5 bases). The CDR3 has 14 amino acids. Germline CDR1 reads LGHNA; CDR2 reads YSLEER. Trimming cost V 2 bases and J 4 bases, with 11 bases left between them. The CDR3 nucleotides read TGCGCCAGCAGCCAATTTGAGGGGATCACTGAAGCTTTCTTT. This sequence encodes CASSQFEGITEAFF.